Listed below are T cell receptor beta chains from one sample, sequenced in a study of T cells after yellow fever vaccination. TCRdb re-analysed the 5' RACE reads in MiXCR, keeping a single row per CDR3 protein. The data contain some 150,000 distinct CDR3 sequences, approximately 9.9% of them singletons. The starting material was CD8+ T cells sorted from PBMCs, obtained 15 days after the yellow fever booster vaccination. Source of these receptors: a man aged 18 to 35 who received the YFV17D yellow fever vaccine. The CDR3 runs from the conserved cysteine through the conserved F or W. D genes are given only for firm matches. Rows give clone size only sometimes, using once, few, many, or a class for an expanded clone.

.	TRBV4-3	TRBJ2-1	.	TGCGCCAGCAGCCAAGTGGGGAACGGACAGCAGTTCTTC	CASSQVGNGQQFF
.	TRBV4-1	TRBJ1-6	few	TGCGCCAGCAGCCAAGGTGGGGACCTTACATCACCCCTCCACTTT	CASSQGGDLTSPLHF
.	TRBV4-2	TRBJ1-5	few	TGTGCCAGCAGCCGAGTACAGGAGAATAGCAATCAGCCCCAGCATTTT	CASSRVQENSNQPQHF
TRBD1	TRBV7-9	TRBJ1-5	few	TGTGCCAGCAGCTTAGTGGGACAGGGGGCTGACCAGCCCCAGCATTTT	CASSLVGQGADQPQHF
.	TRBV27	TRBJ1-2	.	TGTGCCAGCACCCACACCCCGGGAGCCCCATTAGCCGGCTACACCTTC	CASTHTPGAPLAGYTF
.	TRBV20-1	TRBJ2-3	.	TGCAGTGCGCTGGTGATGGAATGGCCAGATACGCAGTATTTT	CSALVMEWPDTQYF
TRBD2	TRBV3-1	TRBJ2-7	many	TGTGCCAGCAGCACCGGGACTAGCGGCTCCTACGAGCAGTACTTC	CASSTGTSGSYEQYF
.	TRBV18	TRBJ2-7	few	TGTGCCAGCTCACCCCGTGGGGCGCAGCTACAACCTTTTTGGCAGTACTTC	CASSPRGAQLQPFWQYF
.	TRBV29-1	TRBJ2-2	.	TGCAGCGTTCGGATGGGATCGAACACCGGGGAGCTGTTTTTT	CSVRMGSNTGELFF
.	TRBV7-9	TRBJ1-3	few	TGTGCCAGCAGCCCCCCGGCGGGGGCGAGGTCTGGAAACACCATATATTTT	CASSPPAGARSGNTIYF
.	TRBV6-5	TRBJ2-6	.	TGTGCCAGCAGTTACTCAAGTGACTTAAGCTCTGGGGCCAACGTCCTGACTTTC	CASSYSSDLSSGANVLTF
TRBD1	TRBV12-3/TRBV12-4	TRBJ1-4	.	TGTGCCAGCGGAATGACAGGGCTGGGTGAAAAACTGTTTTTT	CASGMTGLGEKLFF
.	TRBV28	TRBJ2-7	few	TGTGCCAGCAGTTCAGTCAGGGAGGCCAGCCCCTACGAGCAGTACTTC	CASSSVREASPYEQYF
.	TRBV5-1	TRBJ2-1	medium-sized	TGCGCCAGCAGATCAGGGCCGTACAATGAGCAGTTCTTC	CASRSGPYNEQFF
.	TRBV27	TRBJ2-2	few	TGTGCCAGCAGTTTATATACGGGGAACACCGGGGAGCTGTTTTTT	CASSLYTGNTGELFF
.	TRBV4-3	TRBJ2-2	.	TGCGCCAGCAGCCAAGCCACGGGGCGATTCGACACCGGGGAGCTGTTTTTT	CASSQATGRFDTGELFF
.	TRBV6-2/TRBV6-3	TRBJ1-1	.	TGTGCCAGCAGTTACACCGGGTTGGGCACTGAAGCTTTCTTT	CASSYTGLGTEAFF
TRBD1	TRBV6-4	TRBJ2-5	.	TGTGCCAGCCTACAGGGGGACCGCGAGACCCAGTACTTC	CASLQGDRETQYF
.	TRBV6-5	TRBJ2-3	.	TGTGCCAGCAGCCGCCCCGGGGGCTCTCCAGATACGCAGTATTTT	CASSRPGGSPDTQYF
.	TRBV6-2/TRBV6-3	TRBJ1-6	.	TGTGCCAGCACGGACAGCTGGGATTCACCCCTCCACTTT	CASTDSWDSPLHF
.	TRBV6-2/TRBV6-3	TRBJ2-5	.	TGTGCCAGCCAGGCGGGGGCCACAATTCAAGAGACCCAGTACTTC	CASQAGATIQETQYF
.	TRBV2	TRBJ2-7	.	TGTGCCAGCAGTGGCGACCCACTCTACGAGCAGTACTTC	CASSGDPLYEQYF
.	TRBV19	TRBJ2-1	many	TGTGCCAGTAGTATCGGATCAGGCAGTGAGCAGTTCTTC	CASSIGSGSEQFF
.	TRBV5-6	TRBJ1-2	.	TGTGCCAGCAGCTTGGAAGTAAACTATGGCTACACCTTC	CASSLEVNYGYTF
.	TRBV9	TRBJ1-2	few	TGTGCCAGCAGCGCAACTCCCAGGGTTGGAGGGGATAACTATGGCTACACCTTC	CASSATPRVGGDNYGYTF
TRBD2	TRBV6-2/TRBV6-3	TRBJ2-7	.	TGTGCCAGCCTCTCACTAGCGCCTACCTACGAGCAGTACTTC	CASLSLAPTYEQYF
.	TRBV7-9	TRBJ1-4	few	TGTGCCAGCAGCCACGGGCAGGCTCAGCTGTTGCGGGCTAGACTGTTTTTT	CASSHGQAQLLRARLFF
TRBD1	TRBV5-1	TRBJ1-2	many	TGCGCCAGCAGCTCCAAGTGGACAGGGCCGGGGGATAATGGCTACACCTTC	CASSSKWTGPGDNGYTF
TRBD1	TRBV6-5	TRBJ2-7	.	TGTGCCAGCAGCCCCGGACAGGGGGTCCCCTACGAGCAGTACTTC	CASSPGQGVPYEQYF
TRBD2	TRBV27	TRBJ2-1	few	TGTGCCAGCCGGCCCCTAGCGGGGCATTACAATGAGCAGTTCTTC	CASRPLAGHYNEQFF
TRBD2	TRBV6-2/TRBV6-3	TRBJ2-3	few	TGTGCCAATAGCGGGGGGGCCTCAGATACGCAGTATTTT	CANSGGASDTQYF
.	TRBV12-5	TRBJ1-3	.	TGTGCTAGTGGTTTGGTACTATCGGGGGTGGGCGACTCTGGAAACACCATATATTTT	CASGLVLSGVGDSGNTIYF
TRBD1	TRBV10-3	TRBJ2-3	few	TGTGCCATCAGTGAGTCGGTCCGAGGGGGCTGGGCAGATACGCAGTATTTT	CAISESVRGGWADTQYF
.	TRBV10-3	TRBJ2-2	few	TGTGCCATCAGTGAAGGAGGCGCCGGGGAGCTGTTTTTT	CAISEGGAGELFF
.	TRBV6-2/TRBV6-3	TRBJ2-5	few	TGTGCCAGCAGTTGGGTGGAGACCCAGTACTTC	CASSWVETQYF
.	TRBV7-9	TRBJ1-1	.	TGTGCCAGCAGGGAGACGAACACTGAAGCTTTCTTT	CASRETNTEAFF
.	TRBV29-1	TRBJ1-2	.	TGCAGCGTAGAGAAGGGCTACACCTTC	CSVEKGYTF
TRBD1	TRBV28	TRBJ1-1	few	TGTGCCAGCGTCCTACAGGGGGCAACTGAAGCTTTCTTT	CASVLQGATEAFF
.	TRBV11-2	TRBJ2-1	few	TGTGCCAGCAGCTCGCGCCCTCAGGGCGAGCAGTTCTTC	CASSSRPQGEQFF
.	TRBV29-1	TRBJ2-3	.	TGCAGCGTTGGTATCCTAGATACGCAGTATTTT	CSVGILDTQYF
.	TRBV6-5	TRBJ2-1	few	TGTGCCAGCAGTTACTCGGGGGGTGGGTACAATGAGCAGTTCTTC	CASSYSGGGYNEQFF
.	TRBV12-3/TRBV12-4	TRBJ2-6	few	TGTGCCAGCAGCCTTGGGGTAGTCTCTGGGGCCAACGTCCTGACTTTC	CASSLGVVSGANVLTF
.	TRBV6-6	TRBJ2-2	.	TGTGCCAGCAGTTTCGGGACTCTGAACACCGGGGAGCTGTTTTTT	CASSFGTLNTGELFF
.	TRBV5-5	TRBJ2-2	few	TGTGCCAGCAGCTTTTTCGGGGTCTCTGTCGGGGAGCTGTTTTTT	CASSFFGVSVGELFF
TRBD2	TRBV20-1	TRBJ2-2	.	TGCAGTGCTAGAGACAAGCGGGGGGGCGTCACCGGGGAGCTGTTTTTT	CSARDKRGGVTGELFF
.	TRBV27	TRBJ2-3	.	TGTGCCAGCAGTCGGGACCAGGGAGATACGCAGTATTTT	CASSRDQGDTQYF
TRBD2	TRBV7-3	TRBJ2-2	.	TGTGCCAGCAGCACACATCCTAGCGGGGGGGCAACCGGGGAGCTGTTTTTT	CASSTHPSGGATGELFF
TRBD1	TRBV25-1	TRBJ2-7	.	TGTGCCAGCAGTGCCCCCTACGGCAGGGGGCGAGAGACCTACGAGCAGTACTTC	CASSAPYGRGRETYEQYF